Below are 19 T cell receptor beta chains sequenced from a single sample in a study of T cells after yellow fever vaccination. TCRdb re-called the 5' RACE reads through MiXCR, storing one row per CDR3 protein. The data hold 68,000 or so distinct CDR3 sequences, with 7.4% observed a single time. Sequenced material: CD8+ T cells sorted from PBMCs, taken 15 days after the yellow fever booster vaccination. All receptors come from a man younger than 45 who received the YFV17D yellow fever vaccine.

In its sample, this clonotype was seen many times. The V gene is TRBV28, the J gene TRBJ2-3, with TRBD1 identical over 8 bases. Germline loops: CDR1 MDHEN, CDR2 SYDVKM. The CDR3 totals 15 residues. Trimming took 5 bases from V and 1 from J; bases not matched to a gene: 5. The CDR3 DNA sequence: TGTGCCAGCAGTCACAGGGGGACGGGCACAGATACGCAGTATTTT. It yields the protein CASSHRGTGTDTQYF.

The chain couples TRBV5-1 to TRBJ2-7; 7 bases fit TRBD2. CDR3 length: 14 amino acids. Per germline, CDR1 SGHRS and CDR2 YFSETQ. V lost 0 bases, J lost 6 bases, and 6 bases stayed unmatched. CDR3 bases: TGCGCCAGCAGCTTGGTACTAGCGAAGACCGAGCAGTACTTC. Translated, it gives CASSLVLAKTEQYF.

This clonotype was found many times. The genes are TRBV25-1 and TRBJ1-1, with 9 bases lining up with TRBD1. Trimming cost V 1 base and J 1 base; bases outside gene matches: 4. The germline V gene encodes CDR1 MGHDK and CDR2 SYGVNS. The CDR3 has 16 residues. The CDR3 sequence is CASSESWDRENTEAFF. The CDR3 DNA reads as TGTGCCAGCAGTGAATCGTGGGACAGGGAGAACACTGAAGCTTTCTTT.

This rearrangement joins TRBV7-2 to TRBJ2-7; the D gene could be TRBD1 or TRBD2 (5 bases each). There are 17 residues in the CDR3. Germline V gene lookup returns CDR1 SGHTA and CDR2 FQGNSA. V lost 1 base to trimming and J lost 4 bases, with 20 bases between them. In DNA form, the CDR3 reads TGTGCCAGCAGCTTAGGGGGGACGATTGTACCCCCTTACGAGCAGTACTTC. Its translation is CASSLGGTIVPPYEQYF.

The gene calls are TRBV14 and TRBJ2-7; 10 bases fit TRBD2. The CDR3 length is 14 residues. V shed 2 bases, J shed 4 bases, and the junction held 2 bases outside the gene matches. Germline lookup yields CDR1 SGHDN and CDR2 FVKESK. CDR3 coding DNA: TGTGCCAGCAGCCAACTAGCGGGAGTTTACGAGCAGTACTTC. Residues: CASSQLAGVYEQYF.

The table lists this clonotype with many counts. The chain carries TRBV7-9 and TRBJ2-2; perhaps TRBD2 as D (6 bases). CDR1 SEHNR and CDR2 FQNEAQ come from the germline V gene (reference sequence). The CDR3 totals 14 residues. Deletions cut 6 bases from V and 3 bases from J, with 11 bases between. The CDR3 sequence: CASSIPSDTGELFF. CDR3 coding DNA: TGTGCCAGCAGTATCCCTAGCGACACCGGGGAGCTGTTTTTT.

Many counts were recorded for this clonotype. CDR3 in amino acids: CSAPSASSYNEQFF. CDR3 in DNA: TGCAGTGCTCCTAGCGCAAGCTCCTACAATGAGCAGTTCTTC. The J gene is TRBJ2-1, the V gene TRBV20-1, with D possibly TRBD2 on 6 matching bases. CDR3 size: 14 residues. Germline V lookup: CDR1 DFQATT, CDR2 SNEGSKA (reference sequence). The germline V and J ends were trimmed by 5 bases and 0 bases, with 11 bases remaining between them.

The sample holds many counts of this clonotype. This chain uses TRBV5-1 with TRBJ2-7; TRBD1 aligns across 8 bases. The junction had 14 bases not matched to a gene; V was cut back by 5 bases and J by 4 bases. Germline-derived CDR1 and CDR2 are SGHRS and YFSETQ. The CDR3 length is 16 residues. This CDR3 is CASRTGQGLTGYEQYF. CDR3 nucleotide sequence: TGCGCCAGCAGAACCGGACAGGGCCTCACCGGGTACGAGCAGTACTTC.

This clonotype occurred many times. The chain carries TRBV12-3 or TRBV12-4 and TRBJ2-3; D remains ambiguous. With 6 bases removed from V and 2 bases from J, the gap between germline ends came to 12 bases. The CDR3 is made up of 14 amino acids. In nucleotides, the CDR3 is TGTGCCAGCAGGGATGGCGGAAACACAGATACGCAGTATTTT. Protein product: CASRDGGNTDTQYF.

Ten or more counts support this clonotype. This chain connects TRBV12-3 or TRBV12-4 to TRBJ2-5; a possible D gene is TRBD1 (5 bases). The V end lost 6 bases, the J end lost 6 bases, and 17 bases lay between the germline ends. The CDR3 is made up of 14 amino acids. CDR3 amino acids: CASSLLGQMQTQYF. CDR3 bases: TGTGCCAGCAGCCTTTTGGGGCAGATGCAGACCCAGTACTTC.

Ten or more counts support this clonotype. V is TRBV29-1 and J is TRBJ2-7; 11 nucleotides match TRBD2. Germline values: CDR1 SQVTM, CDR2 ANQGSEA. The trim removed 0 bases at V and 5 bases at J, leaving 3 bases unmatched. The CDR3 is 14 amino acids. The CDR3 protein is CSVEEELAGDEQYF. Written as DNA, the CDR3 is TGCAGCGTTGAAGAGGAACTAGCGGGAGACGAGCAGTACTTC.

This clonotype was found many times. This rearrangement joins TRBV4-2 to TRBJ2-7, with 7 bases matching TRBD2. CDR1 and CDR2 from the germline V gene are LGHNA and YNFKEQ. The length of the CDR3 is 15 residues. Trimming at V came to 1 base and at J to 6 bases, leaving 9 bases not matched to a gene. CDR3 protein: CASSQGGGSWPEQYF. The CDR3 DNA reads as TGTGCCAGCAGCCAAGGGGGCGGGAGCTGGCCCGAGCAGTACTTC.

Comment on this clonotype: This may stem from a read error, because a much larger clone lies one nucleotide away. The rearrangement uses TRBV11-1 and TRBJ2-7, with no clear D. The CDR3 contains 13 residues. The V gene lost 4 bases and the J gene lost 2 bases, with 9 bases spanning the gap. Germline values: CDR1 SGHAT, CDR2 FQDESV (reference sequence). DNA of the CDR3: TGTGCCAGCAGCTCTGAGAGCCCCTACGAGCAGTACTTC. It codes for CASSSESPYEQYF. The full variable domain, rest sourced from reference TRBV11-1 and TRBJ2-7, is EAEVAQSPRYKITEKSQAVAFWCDPISGHATLYWYRQILGQGPELLVQFQDESVVDDSQLPKDRFSAERLKGVDSTLKIQPAELGDSAMYLCASSSESPYEQYFGPGTRLTVT.

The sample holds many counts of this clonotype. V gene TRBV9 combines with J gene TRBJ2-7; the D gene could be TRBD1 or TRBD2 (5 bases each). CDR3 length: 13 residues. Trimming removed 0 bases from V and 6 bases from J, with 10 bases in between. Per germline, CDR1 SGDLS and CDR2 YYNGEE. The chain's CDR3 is CASSVARGTEQYF. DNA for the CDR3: TGTGCCAGCAGCGTAGCGAGGGGTACCGAGCAGTACTTC.

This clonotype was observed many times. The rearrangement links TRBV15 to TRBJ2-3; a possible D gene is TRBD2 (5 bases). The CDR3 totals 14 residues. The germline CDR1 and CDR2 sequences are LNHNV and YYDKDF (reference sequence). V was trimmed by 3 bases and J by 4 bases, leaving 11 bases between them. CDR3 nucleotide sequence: TGTGCCACCAGCAGCGGACTCGGAGCAGATACGCAGTATTTT. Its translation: CATSSGLGADTQYF.

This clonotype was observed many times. CDR3 loop: CSVPSWAAYNEQFF. DNA of the CDR3: TGCAGCGTTCCTAGTTGGGCTGCCTACAATGAGCAGTTCTTC. The gene calls are TRBV29-1 and TRBJ2-1; D unclear. Looked up from germline, CDR1 is SQVTM and CDR2 is ANQGSEA. Trimming stripped 5 bases from V and 2 bases from J, with 13 bases between. The CDR3 extends over 14 amino acids.

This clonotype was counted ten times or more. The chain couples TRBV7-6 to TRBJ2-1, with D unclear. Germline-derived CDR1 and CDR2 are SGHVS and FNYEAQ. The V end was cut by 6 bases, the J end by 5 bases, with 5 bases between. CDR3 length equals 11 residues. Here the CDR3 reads CASSSDNEQFF. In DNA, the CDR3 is TGTGCCAGCAGTTCGGACAATGAGCAGTTCTTC.

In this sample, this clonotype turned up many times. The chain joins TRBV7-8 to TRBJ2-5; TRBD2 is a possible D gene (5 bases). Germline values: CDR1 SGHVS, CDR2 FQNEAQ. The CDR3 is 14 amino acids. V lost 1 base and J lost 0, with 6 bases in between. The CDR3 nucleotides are TGTGCCAGCAGCTTAGGGAGGTACCAAGAGACCCAGTACTTC. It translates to CASSLGRYQETQYF.

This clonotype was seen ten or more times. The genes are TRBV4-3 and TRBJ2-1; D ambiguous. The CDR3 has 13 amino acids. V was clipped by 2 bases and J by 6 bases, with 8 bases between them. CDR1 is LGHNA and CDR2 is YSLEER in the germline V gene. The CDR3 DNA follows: TGCGCCAGCAGCCAAAATTTGGGCAATGAGCAGTTCTTC. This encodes CASSQNLGNEQFF.